These 25 T cell receptor beta chains originate from one sample sequenced in a study of blood T cell repertoires in COVID-19. Assay: immunoSEQ multiplex PCR; the TCRdb copy retains only in-frame clones and omits some. The repertoire includes approximately 200,000 clones, roughly 85% of them detected once, and 18% sits in the top ten. Sequenced input: PBMCs or T cells enriched from blood (not recorded which). Every receptor here comes from a man aged 40-49 years who had recovered from COVID-19.

V is TRBV28 and J is TRBJ2-7, with a possible D match to TRBD2 (5 bases). Germline V gene lookup returns CDR1 MDHEN and CDR2 SYDVKM. Trimming took 1 base from V and 4 from J, leaving 14 bases between them. There are 15 residues in the CDR3. The CDR3 spells CASSLSPGNGYEQYF. DNA for the CDR3: TGTGCCAGCAGTTTATCGCCGGGGAACGGATACGAGCAGTACTTC.

The V gene is TRBV19, the J gene TRBJ2-1, with no clear D. The V gene lost 4 bases and the J gene lost 4 bases, with 11 bases spanning the gap. Germline V gives CDR1 LNHDA, CDR2 SQIVND (reference sequence). CDR3 length: 14 residues. CDR3 in amino acids: CASSSGSLYNEQFF. Here the CDR3 DNA reads TGTGCCAGTAGTAGCGGAAGCTTGTACAATGAGCAGTTCTTC.

This chain connects TRBV3-1 (or the pseudogene TRBV3-2) to TRBJ2-1; 7 bases are a match to TRBD2. In germline, CDR1 is LGHDT, CDR2 YNNKEL (reference sequence). This CDR3 spans 21 amino acids. The ends lost 4 bases at V and 5 bases at J; junction bases unmatched: 26. The CDR3: CASSPLAGAVSMSRGHNEQFF. CDR3 nucleotide sequence: TGTGCCAGCAGCCCCTTGGCGGGAGCTGTTTCCATGAGTAGAGGTCACAATGAGCAGTTCTTC.

The chain is built from TRBV28 and TRBJ2-1, with 8 bases fitting TRBD1. This CDR3 comprises 12 residues. Trimming took 6 bases from V and 7 from J; bases not matched to a gene: 2. The germline V gene has CDR1 MDHEN and CDR2 SYDVKM. The DNA of the CDR3 is TGTGCCAGCAGAAACAGGGGGAATGAGCAGTTCTTC. Its translation is CASRNRGNEQFF. Based on the CDR3 plus reference TRBV28 and TRBJ2-1, the full variable domain is DVKVTQSSRYLVKRTGEKVFLECVQDMDHENMFWYRQDPGLGLRLIYFSYDVKMKEKGDIPEGYSVSREKKERFSLILESASTNQTSMYLCASRNRGNEQFFGPGTRLTVL.

The V and J genes are TRBV6-5 and TRBJ2-2, with 13 bases fitting TRBD2. The CDR3 loop spans 14 amino acids. Germline values: CDR1 MNHEY, CDR2 SVGAGI. J was trimmed by 6 bases and V by 6 bases; bases with no gene match: 1. The CDR3 reads CASRLAGGPGELFF. The CDR3 DNA follows: TGTGCCAGCAGACTAGCGGGAGGGCCCGGGGAGCTGTTTTTT.

The sample holds one count of this clone. The chain uses TRBV7-8 and TRBJ1-5; tentative D call: TRBD1 (6 bases). The length of the CDR3 is 14 residues. The germline V gene encodes CDR1 SGHVS and CDR2 FQNEAQ. Trimming left V 5 bases short and J 1 base short, with 9 bases between. CDR3 sequence: CASSRGQSNQPQHF. The CDR3 bases are TGTGCCAGCAGCCGAGGACAGAGCAATCAGCCCCAGCATTTT.

This sequence joins TRBV24-1 and TRBJ1-2; the match to TRBD1 covers 12 bases. There are 14 residues in the CDR3. Germline CDR1 is KGHDR and CDR2 is SFDVKD. Trimming took 5 bases from V and 8 from J; bases not matched to a gene: 5. The CDR3 here is CATSGRDRGQGYTF. The CDR3 nucleotides read TGTGCCACCAGTGGCCGGGACAGGGGGCAAGGCTACACCTTC.

The gene calls are TRBV20-1 and TRBJ1-2; a possible D gene is TRBD1 (6 bases). V lost 5 bases and J lost 7, with 11 bases in between. Germline V lookup: CDR1 DFQATT, CDR2 SNEGSKA (reference sequence). This CDR3 has 11 amino acids. CDR3 protein: CSALGGGGYTF. CDR3 sequence (DNA): TGCAGTGCTTTGGGAGGGGGTGGCTACACCTTC.

The CDR3 sequence: CASSQDKRELGEQYF. In DNA, the CDR3 is TGCGCCAGCAGCCAAGACAAGCGGGAGTTGGGGGAGCAGTACTTC. The genes are TRBV4-1 and TRBJ2-7; TRBD2 agrees at 8 bases. The germline V gene has CDR1 MGHRA and CDR2 YSYEKL. V was pared by 0 bases and J by 7 bases, with 8 bases of the junction left unmatched. The CDR3 runs 15 residues.

V gene TRBV7-2 combines with J gene TRBJ1-5; 7 bases are a match to TRBD1. From germline, CDR1 is SGHTA and CDR2 FQGNSA. The CDR3 has 14 amino acids. With V trimmed by 4 bases and J by 4 bases, 4 bases remained unmatched. The CDR3 spells CASSSGQRNQPQHF. The CDR3 bases are TGTGCCAGCAGCTCGGGACAGAGAAATCAGCCCCAGCATTTT.

This chain joins TRBV3-1 (or the pseudogene TRBV3-2) and TRBJ1-4; perhaps TRBD1 as D (6 bases). This CDR3 is built from 14 residues. CDR1 is LGHDT and CDR2 is YNNKEL in the germline V gene (reference sequence). Trimming shortened V by 4 bases and J by 5 bases, and 11 bases separated the two germline ends. CDR3 protein: CASSPRDKNEKLFF. For the CDR3, the DNA is TGTGCCAGCAGCCCCAGGGACAAGAATGAAAAACTGTTTTTT.

V and J are TRBV3-1 (or the pseudogene TRBV3-2) and TRBJ1-5, with TRBD1 identical over 7 bases. After removal of 2 bases from V and 1 base from J, the junction contained 2 bases not matched to a gene. Germline CDR1 and CDR2: LGHDT and YNNKEL (reference sequence). This CDR3 has 15 residues. Written as DNA, the CDR3 is TGTGCCAGCAGCCAAATGACAGGGAGCAATCAGCCCCAGCATTTT. Translated: CASSQMTGSNQPQHF.

The rearrangement joins TRBV9 to TRBJ1-3; 7 positions match TRBD1. CDR1 SGDLS and CDR2 YYNGEE come from the germline V gene. The V gene end was trimmed by 4 bases and the J gene end by 2 bases; junction bases not matched to a gene: 9. This CDR3 is 16 amino acids long. Here the CDR3 reads CASSLWGDSAGNTIYF. In DNA form, the CDR3 reads TGTGCCAGCAGCCTTTGGGGGGACAGTGCTGGAAACACCATATATTTT.

A few counts support this clone. This chain connects TRBV29-1 to TRBJ1-5; D is unresolved. There are 13 residues in the CDR3. Between the trimmed V and J ends, which lost 5 bases and 4 bases, there was a span of 12 bases. Germline CDR1 SQVTM, CDR2 ANQGSEA. In DNA, the CDR3 is TGCAGCGTTTCGGAGGAGGTGAATCAGCCCCAGCATTTT. Its protein is CSVSEEVNQPQHF.

The rearrangement uses TRBV28 and TRBJ2-7, with 7 bases that match TRBD1. The length of the CDR3 is 12 residues. Germline-derived CDR1 and CDR2 are MDHEN and SYDVKM. The trim removed 7 bases at V and 3 bases at J, leaving 3 bases unmatched. CDR3 sequence (DNA): TGTGCCAGCATGGACAGGCTCTACGAGCAGTACTTC. Translating gives CASMDRLYEQYF.

This clone was detected ten times or more. This CDR3 is CASRPPGSVYEQYF. The CDR3 region has the DNA TGTGCCAGTAGGCCCCCCGGGAGTGTTTACGAGCAGTACTTC. The chain joins TRBV19 to TRBJ2-7, with D possibly being TRBD2 (6 bases). The CDR3 contains 14 residues. V was shortened by 6 bases and J by 4 bases, with 16 bases between the two germline ends. Germline assignment: CDR1 LNHDA and CDR2 SQIVND (reference sequence).

The gene calls are TRBV13 and TRBJ1-3; D unresolved. CDR3 length: 17 amino acids. The germline V and J ends were trimmed by 4 bases and 0 bases, with 16 bases remaining between them. Germline values: CDR1 PRHDT, CDR2 FYEKMQ (reference sequence). The CDR3: CASSSTTTGSSGNTIYF. CDR3 sequence (DNA): TGTGCCAGCAGCTCCACTACGACGGGGTCCTCTGGAAACACCATATATTTT.

V is TRBV11-3 and J is TRBJ2-3, with 9 bases that match TRBD1. This CDR3 comprises 16 residues. In germline, CDR1 is SGHNT, CDR2 YENEEA. The trim removed 5 bases at V and 6 bases at J, leaving 12 bases unmatched. The DNA for the CDR3 is TGTGCCAGCAGCGACGGACAGGGGACAAACGTTGATACGCAGTATTTT. Amino acids: CASSDGQGTNVDTQYF.

This sequence joins TRBV7-3 and TRBJ2-1, with TRBD2 matching over 11 bases. Losses at the gene ends were 5 bases for V and 6 bases for J; bases not matched to a gene: 3. The CDR3 contains 14 residues. Germline V gene lookup returns CDR1 SGHTA and CDR2 FQGTGA. CDR3 loop: CASSNSGRANEQFF. The CDR3 DNA reads TGTGCCAGCAGCAATAGCGGGAGGGCCAATGAGCAGTTCTTC.

The genes are TRBV19 and TRBJ2-7, with D possibly TRBD1 on 6 matching bases. The length of the CDR3 is 15 residues. Looked up from germline, CDR1 is LNHDA and CDR2 is SQIVND (reference sequence). V gave up 5 bases and J gave up 2 bases, with 16 bases separating them. The CDR3 sequence: CASSGGQNPTYEQYF. The CDR3 DNA sequence: TGTGCCAGTAGTGGAGGACAGAATCCGACCTACGAGCAGTACTTC.

V usage is TRBV11-2 and J usage is TRBJ2-2; 12 bases are shared with TRBD2. V dropped 4 bases and J dropped 5; count of bases not matched to a gene: 5. Per the germline V gene, CDR1 is SGHAT and CDR2 is FQNNGV. The CDR3 loop spans 16 amino acids. DNA of the CDR3: TGTGCCAGCAGCTCGACTAGCGGGAGACTAACCGGGGAGCTGTTTTTT. Translated: CASSSTSGRLTGELFF.

In this sample, this clone turned up once. The chain combines TRBV28 with TRBJ2-7, with D unclear. The germline CDR1 and CDR2 sequences are MDHEN and SYDVKM. The V and J ends lost 1 base and 6 bases respectively, with 10 bases between them. The CDR3 totals 13 residues. The CDR3, as DNA: TGTGCCAGCAGTTTATACCGACATTTCGAGCAGTACTTC. This sequence encodes CASSLYRHFEQYF. Together with reference TRBV28 and TRBJ2-7, the CDR3 gives the full variable domain: DVKVTQSSRYLVKRTGEKVFLECVQDMDHENMFWYRQDPGLGLRLIYFSYDVKMKEKGDIPEGYSVSREKKERFSLILESASTNQTSMYLCASSLYRHFEQYFGPGTRLTVT.

The gene calls are TRBV9 and TRBJ2-1; 8 nucleotides agree with TRBD2. The germline V gene encodes CDR1 SGDLS and CDR2 YYNGEE. The CDR3 length is 15 residues. Trimming at V came to 0 bases and at J to 8 bases, leaving 7 bases not matched to a gene. CDR3 DNA sequence: TGTGCCAGCAGCGTAGAACCGGGAGGGTTTGATGAGCAGTTCTTC. Its protein is CASSVEPGGFDEQFF.

This chain joins TRBV9 and TRBJ2-7; possible D gene TRBD1, 5 bases. CDR1 is SGDLS, CDR2 YYNGEE, per germline. The CDR3 length is 14 residues. The V end lost 1 base, the J end lost 2 bases, and 10 bases lay between the germline ends. The CDR3 sequence is CASSVTGFAYEQYF. The CDR3 DNA sequence: TGTGCCAGCAGCGTAACAGGCTTCGCCTACGAGCAGTACTTC.

The V call is TRBV13, the J call TRBJ2-7; tentative D call: TRBD1 (7 bases). The germline gives CDR1 PRHDT, CDR2 FYEKMQ (reference sequence). V lost 3 bases and J lost 0, with 18 bases in between. The CDR3 loop spans 17 amino acids. CDR3 region: CASSFWPSGDSSYEQYF. The DNA of the CDR3 is TGTGCCAGCAGCTTTTGGCCGTCGGGGGACAGCTCCTACGAGCAGTACTTC. Based on the CDR3 plus reference TRBV13 and TRBJ2-7, the full variable domain is AAGVIQSPRHLIKEKRETATLKCYPIPRHDTVYWYQQGPGQDPQFLISFYEKMQSDKGSIPDRFSAQQFSDYHSELNMSSLELGDSALYFCASSFWPSGDSSYEQYFGPGTRLTVT.